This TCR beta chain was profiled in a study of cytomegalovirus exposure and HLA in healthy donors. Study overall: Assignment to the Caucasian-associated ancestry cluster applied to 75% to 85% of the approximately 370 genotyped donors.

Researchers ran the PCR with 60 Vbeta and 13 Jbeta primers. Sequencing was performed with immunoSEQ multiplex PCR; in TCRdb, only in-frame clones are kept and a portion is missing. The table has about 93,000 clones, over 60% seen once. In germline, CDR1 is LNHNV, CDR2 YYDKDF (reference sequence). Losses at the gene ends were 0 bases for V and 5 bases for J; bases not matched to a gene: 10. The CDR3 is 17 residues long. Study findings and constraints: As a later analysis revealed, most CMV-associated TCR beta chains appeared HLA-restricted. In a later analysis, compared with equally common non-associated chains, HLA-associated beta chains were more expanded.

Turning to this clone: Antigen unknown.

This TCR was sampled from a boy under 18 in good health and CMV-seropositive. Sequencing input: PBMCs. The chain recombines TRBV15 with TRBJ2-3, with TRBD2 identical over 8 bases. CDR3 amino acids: CATSRDRGGVSGDTQYF. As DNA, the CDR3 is TGTGCCACCAGCAGAGATCGGGGGGGAGTGTCGGGAGATACGCAGTATTTT.